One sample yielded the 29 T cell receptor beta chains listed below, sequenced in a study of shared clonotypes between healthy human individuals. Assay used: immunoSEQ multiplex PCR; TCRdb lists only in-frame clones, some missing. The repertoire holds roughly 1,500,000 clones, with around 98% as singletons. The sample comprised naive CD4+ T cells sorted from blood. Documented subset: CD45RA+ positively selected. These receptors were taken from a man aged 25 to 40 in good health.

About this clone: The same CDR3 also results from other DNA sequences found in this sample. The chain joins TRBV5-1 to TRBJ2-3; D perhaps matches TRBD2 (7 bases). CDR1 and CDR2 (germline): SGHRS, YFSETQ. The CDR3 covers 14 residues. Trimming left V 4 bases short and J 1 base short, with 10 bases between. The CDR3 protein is CASSPGGGTDTQYF. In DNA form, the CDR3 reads TGCGCCAGCAGCCCGGGGGGCGGCACAGATACGCAGTATTTT.

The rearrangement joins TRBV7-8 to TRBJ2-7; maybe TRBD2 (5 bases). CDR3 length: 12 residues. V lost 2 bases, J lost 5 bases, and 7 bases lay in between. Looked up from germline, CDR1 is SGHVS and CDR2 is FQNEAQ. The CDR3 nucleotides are TGTGCCAGCAGCTTATCCGGGAACGAGCAGTACTTC. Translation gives CASSLSGNEQYF. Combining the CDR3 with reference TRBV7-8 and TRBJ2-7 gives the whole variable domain GAGVSQSPRYKVAKRGQDVALRCDPISGHVSLFWYQQALGQGPEFLTYFQNEAQLDKSGLPSDRFFAERPEGSVSTLKIQRTQQEDSAVYLCASSLSGNEQYFGPGTRLTVT.

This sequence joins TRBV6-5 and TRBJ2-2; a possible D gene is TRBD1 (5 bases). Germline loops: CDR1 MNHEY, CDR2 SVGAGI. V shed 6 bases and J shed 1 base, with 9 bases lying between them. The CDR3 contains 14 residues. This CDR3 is CASSRQKNTGELFF. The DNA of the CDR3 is TGTGCCAGCAGCCGACAGAAGAACACCGGGGAGCTGTTTTTT.

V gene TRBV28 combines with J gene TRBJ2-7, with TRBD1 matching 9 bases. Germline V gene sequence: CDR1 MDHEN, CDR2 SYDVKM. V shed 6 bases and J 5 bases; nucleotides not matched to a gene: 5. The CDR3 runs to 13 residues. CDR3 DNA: TGTGCCAGCAGGCGGGACAGGGTTAACGAGCAGTACTTC. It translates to CASRRDRVNEQYF.

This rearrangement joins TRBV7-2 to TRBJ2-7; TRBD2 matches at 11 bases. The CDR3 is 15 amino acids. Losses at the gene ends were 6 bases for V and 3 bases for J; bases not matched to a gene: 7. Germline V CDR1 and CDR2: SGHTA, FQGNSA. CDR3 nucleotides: TGTGCCAGCAGTAAAAGGACTAGCGGGTTCTACGAGCAGTACTTC. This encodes CASSKRTSGFYEQYF. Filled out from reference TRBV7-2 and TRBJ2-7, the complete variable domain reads GAGVSQSPSNKVTEKGKDVELRCDPISGHTALYWYRQSLGQGLEFLIYFQGNSAPDKSGLPSDRFSAERTGGSVSTLTIQRTQQEDSAVYLCASSKRTSGFYEQYFGPGTRLTVT.

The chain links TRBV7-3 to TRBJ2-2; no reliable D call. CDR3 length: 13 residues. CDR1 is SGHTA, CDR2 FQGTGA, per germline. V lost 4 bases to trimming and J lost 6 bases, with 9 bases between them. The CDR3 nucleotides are TGTGCCAGCAGCTCCGGTGGATCCGGGGAGCTGTTTTTT. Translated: CASSSGGSGELFF.

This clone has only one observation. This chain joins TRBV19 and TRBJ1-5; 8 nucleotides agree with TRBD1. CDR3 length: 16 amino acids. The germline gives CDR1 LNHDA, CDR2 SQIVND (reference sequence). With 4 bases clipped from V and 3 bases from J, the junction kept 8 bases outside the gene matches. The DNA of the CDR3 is TGTGCCAGTAGTACCCGACAGGGGAATAACAATCAGCCCCAGCATTTT. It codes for CASSTRQGNNNQPQHF.

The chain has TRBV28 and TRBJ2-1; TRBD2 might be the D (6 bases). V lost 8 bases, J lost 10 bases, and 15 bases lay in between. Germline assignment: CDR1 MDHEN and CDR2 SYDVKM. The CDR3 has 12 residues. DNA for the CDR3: TGTGCCAGCCGGTCGGGGGTTGGCGAGCAGTTCTTC. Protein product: CASRSGVGEQFF.

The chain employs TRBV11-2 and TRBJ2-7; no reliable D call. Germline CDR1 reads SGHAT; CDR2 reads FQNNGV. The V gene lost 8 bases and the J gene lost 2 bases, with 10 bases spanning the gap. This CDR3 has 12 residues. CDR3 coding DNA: TGTGCCAGCTCCCAACAAACCTACGAGCAGTACTTC. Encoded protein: CASSQQTYEQYF.

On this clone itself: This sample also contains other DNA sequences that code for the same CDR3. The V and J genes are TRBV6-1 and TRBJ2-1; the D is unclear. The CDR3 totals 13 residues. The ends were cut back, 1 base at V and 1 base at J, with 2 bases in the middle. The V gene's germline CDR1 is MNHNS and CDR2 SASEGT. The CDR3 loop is CASSEGSYNEQFF. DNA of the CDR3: TGTGCCAGCAGTGAAGGATCCTACAATGAGCAGTTCTTC.

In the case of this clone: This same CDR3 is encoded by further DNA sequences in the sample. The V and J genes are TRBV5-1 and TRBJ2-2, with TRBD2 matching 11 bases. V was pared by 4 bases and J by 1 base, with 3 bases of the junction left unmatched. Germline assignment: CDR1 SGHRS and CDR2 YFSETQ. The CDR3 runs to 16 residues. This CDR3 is CASSPGLAGNTGELFF. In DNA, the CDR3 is TGCGCCAGCAGCCCCGGACTAGCGGGGAACACCGGGGAGCTGTTTTTT.

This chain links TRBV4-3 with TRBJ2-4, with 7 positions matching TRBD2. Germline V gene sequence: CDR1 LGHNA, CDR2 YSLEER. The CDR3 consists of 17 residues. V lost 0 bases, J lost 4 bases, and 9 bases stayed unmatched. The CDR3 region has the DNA TGCGCCAGCAGCCAAGAAATCTGGGGGGGAACTAAAAACATTCAGTACTTC. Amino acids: CASSQEIWGGTKNIQYF.

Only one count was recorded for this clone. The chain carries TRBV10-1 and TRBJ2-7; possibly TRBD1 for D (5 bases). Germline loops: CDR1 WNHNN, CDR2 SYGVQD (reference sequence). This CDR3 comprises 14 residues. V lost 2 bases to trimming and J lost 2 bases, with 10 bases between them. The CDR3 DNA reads TGCGCCAGCAGTGAGGGCAGGGCAACCTACGAGCAGTACTTC. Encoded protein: CASSEGRATYEQYF.

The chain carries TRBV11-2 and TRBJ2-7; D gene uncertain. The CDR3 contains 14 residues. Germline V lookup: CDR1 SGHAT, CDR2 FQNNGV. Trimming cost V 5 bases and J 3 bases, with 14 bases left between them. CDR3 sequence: CASSALWSYYEQYF. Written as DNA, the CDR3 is TGTGCCAGCAGCGCCCTGTGGTCGTACTACGAGCAGTACTTC.

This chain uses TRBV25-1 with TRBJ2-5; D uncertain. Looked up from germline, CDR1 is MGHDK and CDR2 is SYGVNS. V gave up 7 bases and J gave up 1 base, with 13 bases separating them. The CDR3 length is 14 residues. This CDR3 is CASNPLGSQETQYF. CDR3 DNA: TGTGCCAGCAACCCGTTGGGTAGCCAAGAGACCCAGTACTTC.

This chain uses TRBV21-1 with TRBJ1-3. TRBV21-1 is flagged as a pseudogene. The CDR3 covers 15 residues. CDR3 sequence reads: CASTPGGHSGNTIYF. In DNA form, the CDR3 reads TGTGCCAGCACCCCTGGCGGGCACTCTGGAAACACCATATATTTT.

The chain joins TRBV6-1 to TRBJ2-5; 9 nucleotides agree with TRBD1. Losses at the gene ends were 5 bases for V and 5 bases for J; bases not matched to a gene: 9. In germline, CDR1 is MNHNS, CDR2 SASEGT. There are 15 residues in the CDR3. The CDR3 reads CASSTDRGNRETQYF. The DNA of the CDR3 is TGTGCCAGCAGTACTGACAGGGGGAATAGGGAGACCCAGTACTTC.

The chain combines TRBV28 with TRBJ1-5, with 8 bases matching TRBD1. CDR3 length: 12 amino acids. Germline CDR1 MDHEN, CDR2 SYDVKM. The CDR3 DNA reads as TGTGCTACGCAGGGGGCGGGTAAGCCCCAGCATTTT. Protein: CATQGAGKPQHF. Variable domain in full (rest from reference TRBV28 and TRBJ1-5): DVKVTQSSRYLVKRTGEKVFLECVQDMDHENMFWYRQDPGLGLRLIYFSYDVKMKEKGDIPEGYSVSREKKERFSLILESASTNQTSMYLCATQGAGKPQHFGDGTRLSIL.

The CDR3 nucleotides are TGTGCCAGCAGCGTAGTGTCAAACACAGATACGCAGTATTTT. Its translation: CASSVVSNTDTQYF. The rearrangement uses TRBV9 and TRBJ2-3, with D unclear. V lost 0 bases, J lost 2 bases, and 7 bases lay in between. This CDR3 is built from 14 residues. Germline V gives CDR1 SGDLS, CDR2 YYNGEE.

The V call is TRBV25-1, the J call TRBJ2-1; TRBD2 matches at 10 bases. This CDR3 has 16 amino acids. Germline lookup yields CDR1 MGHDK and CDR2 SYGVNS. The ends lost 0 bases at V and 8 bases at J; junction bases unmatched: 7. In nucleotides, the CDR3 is TGTGCCAGCAGTGAATATAGAGCGGGAGGGCAGGATGAGCAGTTCTTC. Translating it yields CASSEYRAGGQDEQFF.

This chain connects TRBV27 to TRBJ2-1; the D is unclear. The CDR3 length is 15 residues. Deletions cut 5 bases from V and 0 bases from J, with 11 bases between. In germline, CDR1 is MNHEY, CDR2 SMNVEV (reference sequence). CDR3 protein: CASSPTQSSYNEQFF. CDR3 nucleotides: TGTGCCAGCAGTCCGACACAGAGCTCCTACAATGAGCAGTTCTTC.

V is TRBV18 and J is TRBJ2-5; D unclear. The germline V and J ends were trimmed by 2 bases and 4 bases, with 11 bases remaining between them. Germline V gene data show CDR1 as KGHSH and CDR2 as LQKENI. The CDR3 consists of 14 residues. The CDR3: CASSPMLTGETQYF. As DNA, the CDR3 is TGTGCCAGCTCACCAATGTTAACTGGAGAGACCCAGTACTTC.

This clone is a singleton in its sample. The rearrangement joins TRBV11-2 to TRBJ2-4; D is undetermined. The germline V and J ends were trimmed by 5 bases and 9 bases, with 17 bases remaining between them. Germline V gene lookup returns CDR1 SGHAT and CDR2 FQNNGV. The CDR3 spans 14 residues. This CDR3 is CASSHERPLGIQYF. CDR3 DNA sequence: TGTGCCAGCAGCCATGAACGTCCCCTTGGCATTCAGTACTTC.

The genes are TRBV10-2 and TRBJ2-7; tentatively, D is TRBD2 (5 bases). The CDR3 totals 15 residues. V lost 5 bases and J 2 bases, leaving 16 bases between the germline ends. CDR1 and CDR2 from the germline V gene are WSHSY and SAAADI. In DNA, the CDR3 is TGCGCCAGCAGTAACCGGAGGAGCCTGACCTACGAGCAGTACTTC. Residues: CASSNRRSLTYEQYF.

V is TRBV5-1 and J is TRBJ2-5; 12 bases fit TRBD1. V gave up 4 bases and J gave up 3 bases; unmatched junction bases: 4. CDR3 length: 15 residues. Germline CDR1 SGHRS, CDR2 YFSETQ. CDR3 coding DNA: TGCGCCAGCAGCCCGGGACAGGGGGCGAAAGAGACCCAGTACTTC. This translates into CASSPGQGAKETQYF.

The CDR3 sequence: CAIVAGVNTEAFF. The DNA of the CDR3 is TGTGCCATCGTGGCAGGGGTGAACACTGAAGCTTTCTTT. The chain uses TRBV10-3 and TRBJ1-1, with TRBD1 as a possible D gene (6 bases). CDR1 and CDR2 (germline): ENHRY, SYGVKD. The CDR3 is 13 residues long. V shed 8 bases and J shed 0 bases, with 10 bases lying between them.

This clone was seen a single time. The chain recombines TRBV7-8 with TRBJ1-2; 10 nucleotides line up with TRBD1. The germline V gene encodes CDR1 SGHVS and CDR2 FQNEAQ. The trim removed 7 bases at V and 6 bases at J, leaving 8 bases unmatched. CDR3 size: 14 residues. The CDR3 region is CASNLDRGIHGYTF. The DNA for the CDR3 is TGTGCCAGCAACCTGGACAGGGGGATACATGGCTACACCTTC.

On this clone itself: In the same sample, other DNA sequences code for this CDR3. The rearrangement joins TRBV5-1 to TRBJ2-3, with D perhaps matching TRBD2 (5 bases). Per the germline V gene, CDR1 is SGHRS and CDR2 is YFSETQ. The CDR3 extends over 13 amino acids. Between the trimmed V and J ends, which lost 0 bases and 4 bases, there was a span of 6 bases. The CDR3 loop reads CASSLARADTQYF. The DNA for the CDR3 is TGCGCCAGCAGCTTGGCGAGGGCAGATACGCAGTATTTT.

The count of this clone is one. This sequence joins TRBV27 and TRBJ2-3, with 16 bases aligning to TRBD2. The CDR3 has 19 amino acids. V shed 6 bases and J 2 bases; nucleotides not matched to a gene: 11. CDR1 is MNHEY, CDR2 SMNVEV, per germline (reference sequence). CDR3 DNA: TGTGCCAGCAGCCCTCGGGGACTAGCGGGAGGGCCCCCCACAGATACGCAGTATTTT. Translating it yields CASSPRGLAGGPPTDTQYF.